This passage covers 6 T cell receptor beta chains from one sample sequenced in a study of shared clonotypes between healthy human individuals. Profiled with immunoSEQ multiplex PCR; TCRdb holds only in-frame clones, not every one. The table shows 450,000 to 500,000 clones, with 65% to 80% occurring only once. Sequenced material: PBMCs. These receptors all come from a woman in her thirties or forties in good health. Some clones in this sample may be carry-over from other donors' samples.

The chain uses TRBV6-1 and TRBJ1-1; D not resolved. The germline V gene encodes CDR1 MNHNS and CDR2 SASEGT. V was trimmed by 3 bases and J by 3 bases, leaving 17 bases between them. There are 16 residues in the CDR3. The CDR3 region is CASSEEQPTPYTEAFF. CDR3 coding DNA: TGTGCCAGCAGTGAGGAACAGCCGACCCCTTACACTGAAGCTTTCTTT.

This sequence joins TRBV15 and TRBJ2-6; a weak D match, TRBD1 (5 bases). The V end lost 6 bases, the J end lost 2 bases, and 8 bases lay between the germline ends. This CDR3 is built from 14 residues. The germline CDR1 and CDR2 sequences are LNHNV and YYDKDF (reference sequence). The CDR3 reads CATSQGAGANVLTF. The CDR3 region has the DNA TGTGCCACCAGTCAAGGGGCTGGGGCCAACGTCCTGACTTTC.

V is TRBV2 and J is TRBJ2-7; D unclear. The CDR3 totals 12 residues. The V and J ends lost 6 bases and 6 bases respectively, with 12 bases between them. Germline V CDR1 and CDR2: SNHLY, FYNNEI. Here the CDR3 DNA reads TGTGCCAGCAGGGAACGAACCTCCGAGCAGTACTTC. Translating it yields CASRERTSEQYF. Together with reference TRBV2 and TRBJ2-7, the CDR3 gives the full variable domain: EPEVTQTPSHQVTQMGQEVILRCVPISNHLYFYWYRQILGQKVEFLVSFYNNEISEKSEIFDDQFSVERPDGSNFTLKIRSTKLEDSAMYFCASRERTSEQYFGPGTRLTVT.

As regards this clone: A junction end diverges from the germline sequence, so it may reflect a read error. The chain has TRBV5-1 and TRBJ2-3; 7 bases line up with TRBD1. Germline V lookup: CDR1 SGHRS, CDR2 YFSETQ. There are 14 residues in the CDR3. CDR3 region: CVSSPITGEDTQYF. CDR3 nucleotides: TGCGTCAGCAGCCCAATCACAGGGGAAGATACGCAGTATTTT.

In its sample, this clone was seen once. CDR3 coding DNA: TGTGCCAGCAGCTTAGCCAGACAGGGATGGCTGTTTTTT. Residues: CASSLARQGWLFF. The chain recombines TRBV7-2 with TRBJ2-2; TRBD1 matches 7 bases. V trimming: 0 bases; J trimming: 13 bases; junction bases outside the gene matches: 5. Germline V gene data show CDR1 as SGHTA and CDR2 as FQGNSA. This CDR3 comprises 13 residues.

V and J are TRBV29-1 and TRBJ2-3; 7 bases are a match to TRBD1. Germline V CDR1 and CDR2: SQVTM, ANQGSEA. This CDR3 has 11 residues. V was clipped by 7 bases and J by 3 bases; unmatched bases: 1. The CDR3 is CSGGQTDTQYF. DNA of the CDR3: TGCAGCGGGGGACAGACAGATACGCAGTATTTT.